This TCR beta chain was sequenced for a study of CD8+CD57+ T cells in acquired aplastic anemia. Findings and caveats of the study: Patients had fewer than 35 CD8+ CDR3 sequences in common with controls (the shared set). Levels of CD8+ Simpson's diversity were not significantly distinct in patients versus controls.

This clonotype was observed at least ten times. Its target is not known. Genomic DNA, serving as template, underwent TCR beta VDJ and CDR3 profiling. TCRdb itself ran the reads through MiXCR, one entry per CDR3 protein. In the table there are 160,000 or so distinct CDR3 sequences, around 50% of which are singletons. The patients chosen for sequencing had shown expansion of CD8+CD57+ cells (detected by flow cytometry). This TCR was sampled from a human donor with aplastic anemia. The specimen sequenced was sorted CD4+, CD8+, or CD8+CD57+ T cells (not recorded which) from PBMCs.

DNA for the CDR3: TGTGCCAGCAGCCCAACCGGGACACTGAACACTGAAGCTTTCTTT. Its protein is CASSPTGTLNTEAFF. The rearrangement joins TRBV3-1 to TRBJ1-1; D perhaps matches TRBD1 (6 bases). The V and J ends lost 4 bases and 0 bases respectively, with 12 bases between them. This CDR3 is built from 15 residues. Germline CDR1 LGHDT, CDR2 YNNKEL (reference sequence).